One and the same sample provided the 13 T cell receptor beta chains below, sequenced in a study of cytomegalovirus exposure and HLA in healthy donors. PCR employed 60 Vbeta and 13 Jbeta primers. Using immunoSEQ multiplex PCR, the repertoire was profiled, and TCRdb retains in-frame clones only, with some absent. The sample has about 110,000 clones, 71% seen once. The sample comprised PBMCs. These receptors all come from a female donor in good health and CMV-seronegative.

The chain employs TRBV29-1 and TRBJ2-1; D not resolved. This CDR3 spans 11 amino acids. Trimming cost V 8 bases and J 5 bases, with 10 bases left between them. In germline, CDR1 is SQVTM, CDR2 ANQGSEA. As DNA, the CDR3 is TGCAGCCTCGGGTCCAACAATGAGCAGTTCTTC. Protein: CSLGSNNEQFF.

This chain links TRBV27 with TRBJ1-4, with D tentatively TRBD1 (5 bases). V was shortened by 3 bases and J by 8 bases, with 10 bases between the two germline ends. The CDR3 spans 13 residues. Per the germline V gene, CDR1 is MNHEY and CDR2 is SMNVEV (reference sequence). CDR3: CASSLGRWEKLFF. The CDR3 bases are TGTGCCAGCAGTTTGGGGCGGTGGGAAAAACTGTTTTTT.

This clone has a single count. The V call is TRBV11-3, the J call TRBJ2-4; 13 nucleotides match TRBD2. CDR1 is SGHNT and CDR2 is YENEEA in the germline V gene. The CDR3 has 17 amino acids. V was pared by 1 base and J by 3 bases, with 3 bases of the junction left unmatched. CDR3 coding DNA: TGTGCCAGCAGCTTAGGGGGACTAGCGGGATACAAAAACATTCAGTACTTC. Its translation: CASSLGGLAGYKNIQYF.

This rearrangement joins TRBV7-8 to TRBJ2-7; 13 bases are shared with TRBD2. V lost 2 bases and J lost 3; bases outside the gene matches: 1. Germline V lookup: CDR1 SGHVS, CDR2 FQNEAQ. The CDR3 runs 15 residues. CDR3 DNA: TGTGCCAGCAGCTTAACTAGCGGGAGGGACTACGAGCAGTACTTC. Translated: CASSLTSGRDYEQYF. Full variable domain (remainder filled in from reference TRBV7-8 and TRBJ2-7): GAGVSQSPRYKVAKRGQDVALRCDPISGHVSLFWYQQALGQGPEFLTYFQNEAQLDKSGLPSDRFFAERPEGSVSTLKIQRTQQEDSAVYLCASSLTSGRDYEQYFGPGTRLTVT.

This rearrangement joins TRBV5-1 to TRBJ2-7, with a weak D call TRBD2 (5 bases). CDR1 and CDR2 from the germline V gene are SGHRS and YFSETQ. This CDR3 contains 15 residues. V lost 2 bases and J 0 bases, leaving 12 bases between the germline ends. CDR3 sequence reads: CASSFGGSSSYEQYF. The CDR3 nucleotides are TGCGCCAGCAGCTTCGGAGGCAGCAGCTCCTACGAGCAGTACTTC. Variable domain in full (rest from reference TRBV5-1 and TRBJ2-7): KAGVTQTPRYLIKTRGQQVTLSCSPISGHRSVSWYQQTPGQGLQFLFEYFSETQRNKGNFPGRFSGRQFSNSRSEMNVSTLELGDSALYLCASSFGGSSSYEQYFGPGTRLTVT.

This clone was recorded a few times. The rearrangement uses TRBV4-1 and TRBJ2-3; D perhaps matches TRBD2 (5 bases). Germline V lookup: CDR1 MGHRA, CDR2 YSYEKL. The CDR3 totals 14 residues. The ends were cut back, 5 bases at V and 1 base at J, with 10 bases in the middle. This CDR3 reads CASSRGPGTDTQYF. As DNA, the CDR3 is TGCGCCAGCAGCAGAGGGCCTGGCACAGATACGCAGTATTTT.

There are a few counts of this clone. The genes are TRBV9 and TRBJ1-3, with D possibly TRBD1 on 6 matching bases. CDR3 size: 14 residues. V was cut by 0 bases and J by 2 bases, with 6 bases left in between. CDR1 SGDLS and CDR2 YYNGEE come from the germline V gene. The CDR3 here is CASSVGQAGNTIYF. The CDR3 DNA reads TGTGCCAGCAGCGTAGGACAGGCTGGAAACACCATATATTTT.

CDR3 residues: CASRLAGGVGQETQYF. The CDR3, as DNA: TGTGCCAGCAGACTAGCGGGAGGAGTGGGGCAAGAGACCCAGTACTTC. The chain uses TRBV2 and TRBJ2-5; 12 bases line up with TRBD2. The CDR3 is made up of 16 amino acids. After removal of 6 bases from V and 2 bases from J, the junction contained 7 bases not matched to a gene. CDR1 and CDR2 (germline): SNHLY, FYNNEI.

The chain recombines TRBV2 with TRBJ1-2; 7 bases are a match to TRBD1. V lost 7 bases and J lost 8; bases outside the gene matches: 7. CDR1 and CDR2 from the germline V gene are SNHLY and FYNNEI. This CDR3 is 12 amino acids long. The chain's CDR3 is CASTRQGNGYTF. DNA of the CDR3: TGTGCCAGCACCAGACAGGGCAACGGCTACACCTTC.

At least ten counts were recorded for this clone. This chain uses TRBV30 with TRBJ2-2; 10 bases match TRBD2. CDR1 is GTSNPN and CDR2 is SVGIG in the germline V gene (reference sequence). V lost 4 bases and J lost 3; bases outside the gene matches: 5. This CDR3 has 15 residues. CDR3 nucleotide sequence: TGTGCCTGGAAAGGAGCGGGAGGGGACACCGGGGAGCTGTTTTTT. This encodes CAWKGAGGDTGELFF.

In its sample, this clone was seen once. This chain joins TRBV14 and TRBJ2-3; 7 bases fit TRBD2. Germline loops: CDR1 SGHDN, CDR2 FVKESK. J lost 3 bases, V lost 2 bases, and 8 bases had no gene match. This CDR3 comprises 16 residues. The CDR3 reads CASSQYPGLMTDTQYF. The DNA of the CDR3 is TGTGCCAGCAGCCAATACCCGGGACTAATGACAGATACGCAGTATTTT.

The CDR3 loop reads CASSPRTSTEQYF. The CDR3 DNA reads TGTGCCAGCAGCCCTCGGACTAGTACGGAGCAGTACTTC. J is TRBJ2-7 and V is TRBV9; the match to TRBD2 covers 7 bases. The CDR3 length is 13 residues. From germline, CDR1 is SGDLS and CDR2 YYNGEE. V was pared by 4 bases and J by 7 bases, with 8 bases of the junction left unmatched.

The chain combines TRBV5-1 with TRBJ1-1; 8 positions agree with TRBD1. CDR3 length equals 14 residues. Germline lookup yields CDR1 SGHRS and CDR2 YFSETQ. The junction had 8 bases not matched to a gene; V was cut back by 0 bases and J by 10 bases. CDR3 sequence: CASSLGGGTGGAFF. Written as DNA, the CDR3 is TGCGCCAGCAGCTTGGGAGGTGGGACAGGCGGAGCTTTCTTT. Combining the CDR3 with reference TRBV5-1 and TRBJ1-1 gives the whole variable domain KAGVTQTPRYLIKTRGQQVTLSCSPISGHRSVSWYQQTPGQGLQFLFEYFSETQRNKGNFPGRFSGRQFSNSRSEMNVSTLELGDSALYLCASSLGGGTGGAFFGQGTRLTVV.